The T cell receptor (beta chain) described here comes from a study of identical twins. General study results and limits: Potential partial confounding of zero-insertion analyses by invariant MAIT and iNKT cells was noted. Excess low generation probability was seen in twin-shared out-of-frame alpha sequences.

The CDR3 extends over 14 amino acids. The V gene lost 3 bases and the J gene lost 6 bases, with 14 bases spanning the gap. This clonotype has only a few counts. The antigen remains undetermined. A universal primer binding site was introduced by template switching. The final cDNA contained unique molecular identifiers. TCRdb re-called the 5' RACE reads through MiXCR, storing one row per CDR3 protein. The sample includes approximately 680,000 distinct CDR3 sequences, around 7.5% of them seen just once. The same sample was also used in a study of yellow fever vaccine responses in identical twins.

The TCR sequence derives from a woman aged 18-35 years in good health. The sequenced sample consisted of PBMCs. This chain connects TRBV12-3 or TRBV12-4 to TRBJ1-1, with no clear D. Here the CDR3 reads CASSFMLSGSEAFF. DNA of the CDR3: TGTGCCAGCAGTTTTATGCTTTCGGGTTCTGAAGCTTTCTTT.